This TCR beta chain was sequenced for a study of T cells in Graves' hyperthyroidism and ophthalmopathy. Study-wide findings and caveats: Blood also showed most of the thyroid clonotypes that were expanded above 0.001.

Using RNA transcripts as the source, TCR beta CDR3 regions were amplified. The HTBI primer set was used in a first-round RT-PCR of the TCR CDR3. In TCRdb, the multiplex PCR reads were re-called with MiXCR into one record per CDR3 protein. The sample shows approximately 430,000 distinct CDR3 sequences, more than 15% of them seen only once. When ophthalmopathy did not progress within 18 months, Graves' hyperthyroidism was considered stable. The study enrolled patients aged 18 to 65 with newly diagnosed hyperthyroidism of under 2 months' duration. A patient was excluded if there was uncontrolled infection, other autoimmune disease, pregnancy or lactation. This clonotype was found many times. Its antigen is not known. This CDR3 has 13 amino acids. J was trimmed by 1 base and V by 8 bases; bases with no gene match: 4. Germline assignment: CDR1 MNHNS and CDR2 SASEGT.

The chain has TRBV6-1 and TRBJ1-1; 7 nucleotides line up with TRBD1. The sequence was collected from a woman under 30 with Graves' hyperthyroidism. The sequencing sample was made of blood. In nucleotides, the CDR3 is TGTGCCAGCCGTTGGACAGGGAACACTGAAGCTTTCTTT. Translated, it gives CASRWTGNTEAFF.